Given below is one T cell receptor (beta chain) in context. Its specificity is not known. These data are taken from a study of vaccination and CD4 T cells after COVID-19. Looking at the study overall: Cultures serving as controls received a peptide pool (CEFX or HIV-1 Nef) or no peptide.

Treatment denoted: approximately nine-day PBMC culture with coronavirus spike peptide pools or control peptides (ViraFEST assay). Antigen-specific T cells were expanded with peptide pools by ViraFEST, and TCRs were then sequenced. Once obtained from cultured CD4+ T cells, the DNA was sequenced using the Oncomine TCR Beta short-read assay. MiXCR was run by TCRdb on the PCR reads, yielding one entry per CDR3 protein. The table includes around 9,300 distinct CDR3 sequences, approximately 37% detected once. Trimming shortened V by 0 bases and J by 0 bases, and 11 bases separated the two germline ends. The germline gives CDR1 MNHEY, CDR2 SVGEGT. The CDR3 has 16 amino acids.

The sequence was collected from a human donor who had recovered from COVID-19. V usage is TRBV6-2 or TRBV6-3 and J usage is TRBJ1-1, with D possibly being TRBD1 (5 bases). The sequenced sample was CD4+ T cells from blood, cultured in vitro. This CDR3 is CASSYSPSTVNTEAFF. The CDR3 DNA follows: TGTGCCAGCAGTTACTCGCCCTCGACAGTGAACACTGAAGCTTTCTTT.